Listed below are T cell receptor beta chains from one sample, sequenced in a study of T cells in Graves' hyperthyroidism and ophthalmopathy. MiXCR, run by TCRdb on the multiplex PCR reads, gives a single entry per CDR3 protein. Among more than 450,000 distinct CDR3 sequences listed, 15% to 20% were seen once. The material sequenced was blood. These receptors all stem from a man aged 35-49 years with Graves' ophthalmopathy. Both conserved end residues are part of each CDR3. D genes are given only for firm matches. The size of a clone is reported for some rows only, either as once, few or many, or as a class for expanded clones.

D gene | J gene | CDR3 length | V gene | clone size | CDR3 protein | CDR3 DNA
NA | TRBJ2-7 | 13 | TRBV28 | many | CASSPPARYEQYF | TGTGCCAGCAGTCCCCCCGCTAGATACGAGCAGTACTTC
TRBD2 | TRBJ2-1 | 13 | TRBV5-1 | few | CASSGGLAGSMFF | TGCGCCAGCAGCGGGGGACTAGCGGGAAGTATGTTCTTC
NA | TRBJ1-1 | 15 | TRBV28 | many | CASRPVDRMNTEAFF | TGTGCCAGCAGACCGGTGGACAGAATGAACACTGAAGCTTTCTTT
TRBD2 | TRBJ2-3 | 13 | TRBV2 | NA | CASTGTSEGTQYF | TGTGCCAGCACGGGGACTAGCGAAGGTACGCAGTATTTT
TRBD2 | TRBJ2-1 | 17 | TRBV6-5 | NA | CASSYVAPGGPSHEQFF | TGTGCCAGCAGTTATGTTGCTCCGGGGGGGCCTTCCCATGAGCAGTTCTTC
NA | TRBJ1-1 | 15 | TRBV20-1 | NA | CSARDFNSVNTEAFF | TGCAGTGCTAGAGATTTTAATTCAGTGAACACTGAAGCTTTCTTT
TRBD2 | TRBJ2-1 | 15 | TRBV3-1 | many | CASSQAGGGGNEQFF | TGTGCCAGCAGCCAAGCTGGCGGGGGGGGGAATGAGCAGTTCTTC
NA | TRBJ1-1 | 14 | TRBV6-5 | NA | CASSNPRGGTEAFF | TGTGCCAGCAGTAACCCGCGGGGGGGCACTGAAGCTTTCTTT
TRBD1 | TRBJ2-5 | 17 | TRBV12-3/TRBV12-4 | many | CASRRPGQGAYEETQYF | TGTGCCAGCAGACGACCGGGACAGGGGGCGTATGAAGAGACCCAGTACTTC
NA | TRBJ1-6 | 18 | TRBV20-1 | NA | CSAREQGMSMSYNSPLHF | TGCAGTGCTAGAGAGCAGGGAATGAGTATGTCCTATAATTCACCCCTCCACTTT
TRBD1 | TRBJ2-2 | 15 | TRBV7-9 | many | CASSPEVQGTGELFF | TGTGCCAGCAGCCCCGAAGTACAGGGGACCGGGGAGCTGTTTTTT
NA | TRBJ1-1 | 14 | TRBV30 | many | CAWSPGTPNTEAFF | TGTGCCTGGTCCCCGGGGACACCGAACACTGAAGCTTTCTTT
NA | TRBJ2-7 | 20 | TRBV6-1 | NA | CASVALVGGSGPRRSYEQYF | TGTGCCAGCGTTGCCTTAGTTGGTGGGAGTGGTCCCAGGAGGTCCTACGAGCAGTACTTC
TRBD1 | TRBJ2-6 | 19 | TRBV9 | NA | CASSVVGGALDPGANVLTF | TGTGCCAGCAGCGTAGTAGGGGGCGCATTGGACCCTGGGGCCAACGTCCTGACTTTC
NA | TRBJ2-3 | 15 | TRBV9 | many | CASSVVGWGTDTQYF | TGTGCCAGCAGCGTAGTGGGATGGGGCACAGATACGCAGTATTTT
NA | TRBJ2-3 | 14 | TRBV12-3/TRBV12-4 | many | CASSLPRPTDTQYF | TGTGCCAGCAGTCTTCCGCGTCCCACAGATACGCAGTATTTT
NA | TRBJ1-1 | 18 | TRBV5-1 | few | CASSLSGGPGPMNTEAFF | TGCGCCAGCAGCTTATCGGGGGGGCCCGGCCCCATGAACACTGAAGCTTTCTTT
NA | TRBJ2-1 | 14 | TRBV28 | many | CASSPAGGAVEQFF | TGTGCCAGCAGTCCGGCCGGTGGGGCCGTTGAGCAGTTCTTC
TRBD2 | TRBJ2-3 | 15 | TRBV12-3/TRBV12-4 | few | CASSLTSTSTDTQYF | TGTGCCAGCAGTTTGACTAGCACTAGCACAGATACGCAGTATTTT
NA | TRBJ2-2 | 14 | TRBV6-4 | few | CASSDPTSTGELFF | TGTGCCAGCAGTGATCCAACTTCCACCGGGGAGCTGTTTTTT
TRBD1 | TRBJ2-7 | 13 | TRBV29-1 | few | CSAWGQQGIEQYF | TGCAGCGCTTGGGGACAGCAGGGGATCGAGCAGTACTTC
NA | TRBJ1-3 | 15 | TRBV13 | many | CASSLGHFSGNTIYF | TGTGCCAGCAGCTTGGGACACTTCTCTGGAAACACCATATATTTT
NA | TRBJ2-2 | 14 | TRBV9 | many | CASSPNPNTGELFF | TGTGCCAGCAGTCCAAATCCGAACACCGGGGAGCTGTTTTTT
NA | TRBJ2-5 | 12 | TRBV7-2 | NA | CASRFTGETQYF | TGTGCCAGCAGATTTACAGGGGAGACCCAGTACTTC
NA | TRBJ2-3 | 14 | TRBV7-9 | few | CASSPSTSTDTQYF | TGTGCCAGCAGTCCTTCTACTAGCACAGATACGCAGTATTTT
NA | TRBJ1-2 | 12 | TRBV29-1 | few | CSANGTPNGYTF | TGCAGCGCGAACGGGACACCAAATGGCTACACCTTC
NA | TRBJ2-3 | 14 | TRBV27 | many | CASSFFYGTDTQYF | TGTGCCAGCAGTTTCTTCTATGGCACAGATACGCAGTATTTT
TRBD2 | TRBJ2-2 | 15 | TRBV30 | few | CAWSVGLRGTGELFF | TGTGCCTGGAGTGTGGGTTTGCGGGGGACCGGGGAGCTGTTTTTT
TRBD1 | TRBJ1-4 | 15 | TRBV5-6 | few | CASSFRDRVYEKLFF | TGTGCCAGCAGCTTCCGCGACAGGGTTTATGAAAAACTGTTTTTT
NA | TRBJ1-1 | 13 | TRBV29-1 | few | CSASEFMNTEAFF | TGCAGCGCTTCCGAGTTCATGAACACTGAAGCTTTCTTT
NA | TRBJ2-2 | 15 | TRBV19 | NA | CASSTFRGANGELFF | TGTGCCAGTAGTACGTTCAGGGGGGCGAACGGGGAGCTGTTTTTT
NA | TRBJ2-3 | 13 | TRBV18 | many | CASSPQSTDTQYF | TGTGCCAGCTCACCTCAGAGCACAGATACGCAGTATTTT
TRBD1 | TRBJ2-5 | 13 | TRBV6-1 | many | CASRRGQQETQYF | TGTGCCAGCAGGAGGGGACAGCAAGAGACCCAGTACTTC
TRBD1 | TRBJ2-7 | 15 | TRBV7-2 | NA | CASRGGTGGLYEQYF | TGTGCCAGCAGGGGGGGGACAGGGGGCCTCTACGAGCAGTACTTC
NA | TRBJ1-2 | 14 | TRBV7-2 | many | CASSLVGLSDGYTF | TGTGCCAGCAGCTTAGTGGGCCTATCGGATGGCTACACCTTC
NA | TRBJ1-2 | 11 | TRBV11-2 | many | CASSLYGGYTF | TGTGCCAGCAGCCTCTACGGCGGCTACACCTTC
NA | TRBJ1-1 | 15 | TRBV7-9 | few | CASSLRPEAVTEAFF | TGTGCCAGCAGCTTACGGCCAGAGGCTGTCACTGAAGCTTTCTTT
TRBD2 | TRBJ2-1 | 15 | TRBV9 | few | CASSVDPGGPGEQFF | TGTGCCAGCAGCGTAGACCCGGGAGGGCCGGGTGAGCAGTTCTTC
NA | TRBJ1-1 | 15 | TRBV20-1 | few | CSASLLISPNTEAFF | TGCAGTGCTAGCCTCCTCATTTCGCCAAACACTGAAGCTTTCTTT
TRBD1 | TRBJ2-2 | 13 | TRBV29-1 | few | CSVDWTGVGELFF | TGCAGCGTTGACTGGACAGGGGTCGGGGAGCTGTTTTTT
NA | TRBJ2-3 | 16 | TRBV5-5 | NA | CASSLGASVRTDTQYF | TGTGCCAGCAGTCTTGGCGCGAGCGTTCGGACAGATACGCAGTATTTT
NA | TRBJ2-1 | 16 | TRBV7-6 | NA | CASSLLGESSYNEQFF | TGTGCCAGCAGCTTATTGGGCGAGAGCTCCTACAATGAGCAGTTCTTC
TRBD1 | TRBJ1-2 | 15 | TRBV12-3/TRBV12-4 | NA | CASSLNPAGQGGYTF | TGTGCCAGCAGTTTAAACCCCGCCGGACAGGGTGGCTACACCTTC
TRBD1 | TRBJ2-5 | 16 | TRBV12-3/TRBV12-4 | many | CASSDQDRGLQETQYF | TGTGCCAGCAGTGACCAGGACAGGGGTCTACAAGAGACCCAGTACTTC
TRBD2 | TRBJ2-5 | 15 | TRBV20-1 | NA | CSAAPLAGVSETQYF | TGCAGTGCCGCCCCACTAGCGGGGGTGTCAGAGACCCAGTACTTC
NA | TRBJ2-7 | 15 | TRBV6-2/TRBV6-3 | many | CASSHGAMGTYEQYF | TGTGCCAGCAGCCACGGGGCGATGGGCACCTACGAGCAGTACTTC